The entry that follows covers one T cell receptor (beta chain) sequence. There is no known antigen for this receptor. No per-base quality is available; no much larger clone lies one base away. This entry comes from a study of T cell responses to AZD1222 COVID-19 vaccine (dated by TCRdb to the early 2020s). With respect to the entire study: TCR sequencing was performed for 233 trial participants, of whom 200 to 210 were given two doses of AZD1222 and 26 were given two doses of MenACWY control vaccine. Enrollment into the trials was organized by age into subgroups of 18-55, 56-69 and 70-plus years, and those subgroups contained approximately 160, 26 and 62 TCR-sequenced participants, respectively. Results the study describes overall, beyond this receptor: Participants were mostly white British, with more females than males. The authors suggested clonal diversity may have been underestimated. Reportedly, close to half of the unique spike-specific TCRs recognized epitopes lying outside the regions that are mutated in the B.1.351 and B.1.1.7 variants. The whole spike protein was spanned by vaccine-associated CD4 TCRs, and dominant responses were seen in regions 160-218 and 743-854. In the small 56-69-year group, the increase in depth fell short of significance, most likely because of low power. Only a handful of AZD1222 recipients were SARS-CoV-2 seropositive at baseline, limiting conclusions about previously exposed vaccinees. A significant rise in spike-specific TCR breadth and depth was observed after two AZD1222 doses relative to day 0 and relative to MenACWY recipients. No day 14 peak-response samples were available, so repertoires were characterized only after the peak T cell response.

The time point label corresponds to: about 28 days (+/-7) after the second vaccine dose. AZD1222 recipients with second doses at about 4 weeks or about 12 weeks were pooled, because spike-specific TCR depth and breadth did not differ between schedules. Samples from vaccinated people were obtained from the UK trials COV001 and COV002, which included a single-blind randomized controlled phase 2/3 trial of AZD1222 (ChAdOx1 nCoV-19) in healthy adults. Trial participant PBMC samples were collected at day 0 and day 28 after the second dose for TCRbeta chain sequencing. The CDR3 regions of human TCRbeta chains were analyzed by immunosequencing. Per the source publication's procedure: Repertoire TCRs were checked for matches against a reference library of SARS-CoV-2-specific TCRs that had been generated using the MIRA antigen-specificity platform. Breadth meant the fraction of unique TCRs that were SARS-CoV-2-associated, whereas depth meant the fraction of total T cells that were SARS-CoV-2-associated. Each spike-specific TCR was assigned to its reactive spike region and to a CD4 or CD8 class using the MIRA data. Log10-transformed breadth and depth values were compared by one-way ANOVA with Sidak's multiple comparisons tests. Here the immuneACCESS table is served through TCRdb, limited to in-frame sequences with V and J called. Missing clones are a known gap in these copies; in checked studies unresolved V genes cover under half, and the rest lacks a known reason. The V and J calls and the clone size are those of that table, but D and trimming were determined from the DNA. This sample has roughly 100,000 clones in its table, and more than 70% of those were observed once. The biggest ten clones account for approximately 15% of the sample.

Trimming takes 4 bases off V and 8 bases off J; junction bases not matched to a gene: 13. Spanning cysteine to phenylalanine, the CDR3 consists of 16 amino acids. Kept here is only the CDR3 DNA, which spans 48 bases and is read in frame from base 1. CDR1 LGHDT and CDR2 YNNKEL are derived from the germline V gene (reference sequence). The material sequenced was peripheral blood, taken 28 days after the second AZD1222 dose. The receptor was derived from an adult who received the AZD1222 COVID-19 vaccine. In this chain, TRBV3-1 (or the pseudogene TRBV3-2) is recombined with TRBJ2-1; TRBD2 matches 8 bases in the middle. The nucleotide sequence reads as follows: TGTGCCAGCAGCCCCTCTGCGGTAGCGGGAAGATATGAGCAGTTCTTC. Translation gives CASSPSAVAGRYEQFF.